The source of this T cell receptor beta chain is a study of cytomegalovirus exposure and HLA in healthy donors. CDR3 size: 15 residues. In germline, CDR1 is MNHEY, CDR2 SVGAGI. V shed 2 bases and J 4 bases; nucleotides not matched to a gene: 6. This clone has more than one count but fewer than ten. The target antigen is unknown. Donors were ostensibly healthy at sampling, although undocumented immune exposures were probable. Use of 60 Vbeta and 13 Jbeta primers characterized the PCR. Profiling relied on immunoSEQ multiplex PCR, and the TCRdb table lists in-frame clones only, not all of them. The data show about 67,000 clones, 65% to 70% seen once. General study findings and limits: TCR beta chains associated with HLA were, in a later analysis, more clonally expanded than equally common others. According to an earlier analysis, most TCR beta V segments yielded productive rearrangements about 87% or about 30% of the time.

The sample taken for sequencing was PBMCs. The J gene is TRBJ1-2, the V gene TRBV6-5; TRBD1 matches 8 bases. The source of this sequence is a woman aged 30 to 39 in good health and CMV-seronegative. Here the CDR3 reads CASSYLTGGGYGYTF. For the CDR3, the DNA is TGTGCCAGCAGTTACCTAACAGGGGGAGGCTATGGCTACACCTTC.